Many counts were recorded for the clone carrying this TCR beta chain. This record belongs to a study of T-cell reconstitution after alpha-beta-depleted transplantation in children. V shed 6 bases and J 5 bases; nucleotides not matched to a gene: 3. The CDR3 totals 12 residues. Library preparation (for TCRbeta) was performed with unique molecular identifiers. One entry per CDR3 protein, called by TCRdb with MiXCR from the PCR reads. The table includes approximately 520,000 distinct CDR3 sequences, 10% to 12% detected once. This receptor was obtained from a female patient between 2 and 10 years old who had a stem cell transplant for aplastic anemia, so the T cells may come from the graft donor. The chain employs TRBV12-3 or TRBV12-4 and TRBJ2-7; 8 nucleotides match TRBD1. Sequencing was performed on PBMCs, mostly from graft donor cells, taken 180 days after TCRalphabeta/CD19-depleted stem cell transplant. The CDR3 spells CASRGQGHEQYV. CDR3 DNA sequence: TGTGCCAGCAGAGGACAGGGCCACGAGCAGTACGTC.